This T cell receptor (beta chain) was documented in a study of T-cell memory formation after mild COVID-19. The CDR3 runs to 19 residues. Germline V gene lookup returns CDR1 LGHDT and CDR2 YNNKEL (reference sequence). V was clipped by 0 bases and J by 0 bases; unmatched bases: 10. A 5'RACE reaction primed in the constant segment made cDNA libraries of TCR alpha and TCR beta, and these carried sample barcodes and UMIs. From the 5' RACE reads, TCRdb called clonotypes with MiXCR, one entry per CDR3 protein. The sample includes some 600,000 distinct CDR3 sequences, 15% to 20% of them seen just once. The receptor's source is an adult woman who had mild COVID-19 (a few samples of this study predate the infection). Cell type and time point are not known. This chain links TRBV3-1 with TRBJ2-3; 9 nucleotides line up with TRBD2. Source material: PBMCs or a T cell subset sorted from them (not recorded which). The CDR3 loop reads CASSQEGTSGSFSTDTQYF. The DNA of the CDR3 is TGTGCCAGCAGCCAAGAAGGAACTAGCGGGTCCTTTAGCACAGATACGCAGTATTTT.